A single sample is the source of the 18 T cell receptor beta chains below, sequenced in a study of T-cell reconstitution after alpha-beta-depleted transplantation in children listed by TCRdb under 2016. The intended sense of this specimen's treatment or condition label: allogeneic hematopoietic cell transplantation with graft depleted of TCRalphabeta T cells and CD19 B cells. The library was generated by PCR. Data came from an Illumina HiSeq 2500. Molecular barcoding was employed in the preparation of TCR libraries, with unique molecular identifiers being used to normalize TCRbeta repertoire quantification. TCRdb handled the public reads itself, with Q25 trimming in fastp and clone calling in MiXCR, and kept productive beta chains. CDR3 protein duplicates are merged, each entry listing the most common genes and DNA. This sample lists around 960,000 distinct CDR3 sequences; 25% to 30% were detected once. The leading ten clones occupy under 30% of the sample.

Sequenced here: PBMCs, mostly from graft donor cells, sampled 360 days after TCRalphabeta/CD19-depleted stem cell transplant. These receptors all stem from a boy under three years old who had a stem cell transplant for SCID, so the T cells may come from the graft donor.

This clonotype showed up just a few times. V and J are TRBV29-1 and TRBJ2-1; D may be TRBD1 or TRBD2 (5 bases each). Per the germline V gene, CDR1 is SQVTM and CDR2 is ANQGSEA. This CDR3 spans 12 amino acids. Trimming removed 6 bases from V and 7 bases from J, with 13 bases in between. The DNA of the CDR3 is TGCAGCGTCGGTGGGGGTTGGAATGAGCAGTTCTTC. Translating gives CSVGGGWNEQFF.

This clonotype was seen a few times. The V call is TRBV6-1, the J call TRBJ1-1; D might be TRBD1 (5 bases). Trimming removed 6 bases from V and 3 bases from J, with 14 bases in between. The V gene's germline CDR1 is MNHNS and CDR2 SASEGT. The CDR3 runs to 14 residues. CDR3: CASRRILGDTEAFF. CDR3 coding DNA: TGTGCCAGCAGACGTATACTAGGGGACACTGAAGCTTTCTTT.

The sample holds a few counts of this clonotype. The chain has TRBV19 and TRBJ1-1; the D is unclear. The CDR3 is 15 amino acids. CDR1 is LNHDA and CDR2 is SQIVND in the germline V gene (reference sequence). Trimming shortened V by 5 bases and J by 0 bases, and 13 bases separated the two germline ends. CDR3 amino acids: CASSLAVLVNTEAFF. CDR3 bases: TGTGCCAGTAGTTTGGCGGTCCTCGTGAACACTGAAGCTTTCTTT.

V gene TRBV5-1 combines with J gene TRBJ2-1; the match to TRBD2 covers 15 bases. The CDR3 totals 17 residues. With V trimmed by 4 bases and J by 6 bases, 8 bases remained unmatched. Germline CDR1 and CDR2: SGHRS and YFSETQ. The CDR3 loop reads CASSDGLAGGPGNEQFF. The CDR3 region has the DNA TGCGCCAGCAGCGACGGACTAGCGGGGGGGCCCGGCAATGAGCAGTTCTTC.

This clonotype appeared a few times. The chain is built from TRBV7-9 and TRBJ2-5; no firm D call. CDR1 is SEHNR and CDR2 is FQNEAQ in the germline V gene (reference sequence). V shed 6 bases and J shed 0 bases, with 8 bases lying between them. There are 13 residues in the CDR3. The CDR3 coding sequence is TGTGCCAGCAGGCCTACGGACCAAGAGACCCAGTACTTC. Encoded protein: CASRPTDQETQYF.

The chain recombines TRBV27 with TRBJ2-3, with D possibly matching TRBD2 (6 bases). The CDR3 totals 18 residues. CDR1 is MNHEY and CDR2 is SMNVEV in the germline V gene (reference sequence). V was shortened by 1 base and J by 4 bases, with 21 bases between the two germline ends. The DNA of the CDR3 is TGTGCCAGCAGTTTATGGGTCCCCCGGGGGTCAGTGTCAGATACGCAGTATTTT. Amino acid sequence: CASSLWVPRGSVSDTQYF.

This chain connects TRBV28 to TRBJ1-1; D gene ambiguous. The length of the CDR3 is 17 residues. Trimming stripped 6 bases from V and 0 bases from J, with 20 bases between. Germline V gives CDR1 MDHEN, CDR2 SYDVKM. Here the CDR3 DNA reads TGTGCCAGCAGGAAGGACCGACGGTACCCCATGAACACTGAAGCTTTCTTT. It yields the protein CASRKDRRYPMNTEAFF.

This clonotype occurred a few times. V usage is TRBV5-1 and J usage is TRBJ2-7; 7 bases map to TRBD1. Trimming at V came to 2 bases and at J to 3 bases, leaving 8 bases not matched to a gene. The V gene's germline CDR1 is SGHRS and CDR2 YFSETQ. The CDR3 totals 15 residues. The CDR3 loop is CASSLQSGTVYEQYF. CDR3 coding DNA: TGCGCCAGCAGCTTACAGTCGGGGACAGTCTACGAGCAGTACTTC.

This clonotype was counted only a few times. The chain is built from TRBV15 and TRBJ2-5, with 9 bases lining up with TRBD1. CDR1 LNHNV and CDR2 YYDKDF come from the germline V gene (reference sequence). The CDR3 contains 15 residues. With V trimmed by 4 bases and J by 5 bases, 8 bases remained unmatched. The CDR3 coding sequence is TGTGCCACCAGCAAGAAAACAGGGGGCCGGGAGACCCAGTACTTC. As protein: CATSKKTGGRETQYF.

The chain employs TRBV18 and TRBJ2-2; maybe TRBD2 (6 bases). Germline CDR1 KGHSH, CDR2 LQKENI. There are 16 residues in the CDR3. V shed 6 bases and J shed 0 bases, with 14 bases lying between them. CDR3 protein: CASSHLTGANTGELFF. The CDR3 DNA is TGTGCCAGCTCCCATCTTACGGGGGCGAACACCGGGGAGCTGTTTTTT.

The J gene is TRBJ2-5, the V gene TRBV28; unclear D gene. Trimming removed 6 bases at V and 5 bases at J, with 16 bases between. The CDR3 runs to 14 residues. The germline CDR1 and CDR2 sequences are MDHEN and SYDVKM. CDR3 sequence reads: CASSQDFGWETQYF. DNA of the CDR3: TGTGCCAGCAGCCAAGACTTCGGTTGGGAGACCCAGTACTTC.

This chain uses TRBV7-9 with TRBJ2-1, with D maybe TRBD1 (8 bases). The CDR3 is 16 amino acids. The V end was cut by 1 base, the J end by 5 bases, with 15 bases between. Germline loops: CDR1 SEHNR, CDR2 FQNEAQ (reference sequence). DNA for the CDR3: TGTGCCAGCAGCTTAGGACAGGGGAGGGAAAACAATGAGCAGTTCTTC. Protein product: CASSLGQGRENNEQFF. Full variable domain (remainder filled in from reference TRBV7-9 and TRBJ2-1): DTGVSQNPRHKITKRGQNVTFRCDPISEHNRLYWYRQTLGQGPEFLTYFQNEAQLEKSRLLSDRFSAERPKGSFSTLEIQRTEQGDSAMYLCASSLGQGRENNEQFFGPGTRLTVL.

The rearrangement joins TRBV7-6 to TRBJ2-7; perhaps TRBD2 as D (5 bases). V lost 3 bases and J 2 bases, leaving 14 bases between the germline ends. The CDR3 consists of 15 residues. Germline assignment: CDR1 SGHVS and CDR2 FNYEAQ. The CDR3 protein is CASSLDGVLPYEQYF. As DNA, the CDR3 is TGTGCCAGCAGCTTGGACGGGGTCCTCCCCTACGAGCAGTACTTC.

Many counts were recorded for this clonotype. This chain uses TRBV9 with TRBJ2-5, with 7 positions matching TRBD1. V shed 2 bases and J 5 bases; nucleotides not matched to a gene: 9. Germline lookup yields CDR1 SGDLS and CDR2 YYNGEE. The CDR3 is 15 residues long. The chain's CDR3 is CASSVQQGRGETQYF. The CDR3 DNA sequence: TGTGCCAGCAGCGTTCAACAGGGCAGGGGGGAGACCCAGTACTTC.

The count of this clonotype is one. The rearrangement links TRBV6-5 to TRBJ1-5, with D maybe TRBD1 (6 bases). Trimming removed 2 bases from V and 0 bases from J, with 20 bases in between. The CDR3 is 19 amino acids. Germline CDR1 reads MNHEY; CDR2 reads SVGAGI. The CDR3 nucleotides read TGTGCCAGCAGTTACGGGGTGGAGAAAGGGGGTTATAGCAATCAGCCCCAGCATTTT. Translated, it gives CASSYGVEKGGYSNQPQHF.

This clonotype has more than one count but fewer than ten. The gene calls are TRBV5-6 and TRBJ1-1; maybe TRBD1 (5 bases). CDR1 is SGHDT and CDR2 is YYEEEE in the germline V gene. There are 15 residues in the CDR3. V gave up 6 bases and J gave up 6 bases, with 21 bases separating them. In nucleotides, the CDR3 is TGTGCCAGCACTGACTTGGGGGGAGGGTTCCCTGAAGCTTTCTTT. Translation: CASTDLGGGFPEAFF.

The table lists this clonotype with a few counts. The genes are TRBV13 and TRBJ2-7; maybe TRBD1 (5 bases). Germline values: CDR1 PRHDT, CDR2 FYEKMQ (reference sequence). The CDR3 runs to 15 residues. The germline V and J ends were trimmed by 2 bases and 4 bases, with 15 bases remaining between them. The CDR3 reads CASSLIRRVGYEQYF. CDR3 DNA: TGTGCCAGCAGCTTAATACGCAGGGTTGGATACGAGCAGTACTTC.

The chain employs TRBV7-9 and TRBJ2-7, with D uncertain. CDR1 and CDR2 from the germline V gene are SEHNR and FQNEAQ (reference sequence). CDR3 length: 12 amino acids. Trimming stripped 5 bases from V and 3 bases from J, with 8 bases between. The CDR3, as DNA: TGTGCCAGCAGCAGGGATGTCTACGAGCAGTACTTC. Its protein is CASSRDVYEQYF.